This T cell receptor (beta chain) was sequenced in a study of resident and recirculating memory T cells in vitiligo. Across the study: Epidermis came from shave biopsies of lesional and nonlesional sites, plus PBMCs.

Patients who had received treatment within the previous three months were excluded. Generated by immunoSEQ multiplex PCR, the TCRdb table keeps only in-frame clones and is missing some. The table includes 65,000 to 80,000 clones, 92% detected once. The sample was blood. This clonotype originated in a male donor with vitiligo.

The DNA of the CDR3 is TGTGCCAGCAGGGCCTACAATTTCGGGACCTACGAGCAGTACTTC. As protein: CASRAYNFGTYEQYF. J is TRBJ2-7 and V is TRBV7-2; TRBD2 might be the D (5 bases). The germline V and J ends were trimmed by 6 bases and 2 bases, with 17 bases remaining between them. The germline V gene has CDR1 SGHTA and CDR2 FQGNSA. This CDR3 has 15 amino acids. Supplemented by reference TRBV7-2 and TRBJ2-7, the full variable domain reads GAGVSQSPSNKVTEKGKDVELRCDPISGHTALYWYRQSLGQGLEFLIYFQGNSAPDKSGLPSDRFSAERTGGSVSTLTIQRTQQEDSAVYLCASRAYNFGTYEQYFGPGTRLTVT.